This entry is about one T cell receptor (beta chain). Germline V gives CDR1 MNHNS, CDR2 SASEGT. CDR3 length: 15 residues. V lost 1 base to trimming and J lost 5 bases, with 14 bases between them. The data belong to a study of shared clonotypes between healthy human individuals. The protocol was immunoSEQ multiplex PCR, while the TCRdb copy is restricted to in-frame clones and leaves out a portion. The profile shows roughly 220,000 clones, about 65% of them singletons. The receptor was derived from a man aged 30-40 years in good health. Sequencing used memory CD4+ T cells sorted from blood. Sample subset: CD45RA-negative fraction. This rearrangement joins TRBV6-1 to TRBJ2-5, with D tentatively TRBD1 (6 bases). The CDR3 DNA reads TGTGCCAGCAGTGAAGGCGTAAGGGGGAGCGAGACCCAGTACTTC. Protein: CASSEGVRGSETQYF.